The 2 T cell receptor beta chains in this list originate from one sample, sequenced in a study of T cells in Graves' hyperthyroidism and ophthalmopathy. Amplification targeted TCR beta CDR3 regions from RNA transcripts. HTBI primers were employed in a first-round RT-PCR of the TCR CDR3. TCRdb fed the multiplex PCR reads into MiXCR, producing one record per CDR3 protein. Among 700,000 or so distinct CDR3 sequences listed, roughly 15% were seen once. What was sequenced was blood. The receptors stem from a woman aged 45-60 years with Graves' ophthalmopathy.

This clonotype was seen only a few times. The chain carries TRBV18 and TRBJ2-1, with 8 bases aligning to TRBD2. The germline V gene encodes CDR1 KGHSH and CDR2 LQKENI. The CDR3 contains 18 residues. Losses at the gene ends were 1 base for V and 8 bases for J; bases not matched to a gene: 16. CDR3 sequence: CASSPLSPGAGDVDEQFF. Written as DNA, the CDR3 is TGTGCCAGCTCACCACTCTCCCCGGGAGCGGGAGATGTAGATGAGCAGTTCTTC.

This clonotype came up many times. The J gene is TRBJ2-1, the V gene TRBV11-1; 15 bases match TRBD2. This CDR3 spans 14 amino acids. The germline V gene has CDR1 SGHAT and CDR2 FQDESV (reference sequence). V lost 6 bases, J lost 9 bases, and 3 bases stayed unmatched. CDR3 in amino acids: CASRLGLAGGEQFF. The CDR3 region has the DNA TGTGCCAGCAGGTTGGGACTAGCGGGAGGTGAGCAGTTCTTC.